The TCR beta chain under discussion was sequenced for a study of a mutant IDH1 vaccine in newly diagnosed glioma. Overall study: The treated population exhibited a male proportion of about 60%, a female proportion of around 38%, and a mean age of about 39 years.

As to time point: week 47, end of study. Every vaccination contained 300 ug of the mutant IDH1 20-mer peptide and was paired with topical imiquimod. Repertoires were generated with immunoSEQ multiplex PCR, while TCRdb's copy carries only in-frame clones and drops some. The data show about 34,000 clones, approximately 87% seen once. The germline V gene encodes CDR1 SGHRS and CDR2 YFSETQ. The CDR3 consists of 16 residues. The J segment lost 5 bases and the V segment lost 4 bases, leaving 9 bases of the junction unmatched. About this clone: Its antigen remains unidentified.

This TCR derives from a woman in her twenties or thirties with glioma. The sample here was PBMCs, taken from a glioma patient whose treatment included an IDH1 peptide vaccine. This chain connects TRBV5-1 to TRBJ2-5; TRBD2 agrees at 12 bases. This CDR3 reads CASSLASGGAAETQYF. The CDR3 DNA is TGCGCCAGCAGCCTGGCTAGCGGGGGGGCCGCGGAGACCCAGTACTTC. Supplemented by reference TRBV5-1 and TRBJ2-5, the full variable domain reads KAGVTQTPRYLIKTRGQQVTLSCSPISGHRSVSWYQQTPGQGLQFLFEYFSETQRNKGNFPGRFSGRQFSNSRSEMNVSTLELGDSALYLCASSLASGGAAETQYFGPGTRLLVL.